The 10 T cell receptor beta chains presented below share a single source sample, sequenced in a study of T cells in Graves' hyperthyroidism and ophthalmopathy. RNA transcripts provided the source from which TCR beta CDR3 regions were amplified. An initial round of RT-PCR targeting the TCR CDR3 relied on the HTBI primer set. TCRdb re-derived calls from the multiplex PCR reads in MiXCR, one entry per CDR3 protein. The sample has approximately 720,000 distinct CDR3 sequences, around a sixth seen once. Sequencing used blood. Receptors originate from a woman between 45 and 65 years old with Graves' hyperthyroidism that later progressed to Graves' ophthalmopathy.

This clonotype was counted many times. The chain combines TRBV18 with TRBJ2-1; TRBD1 might be the D (6 bases). Germline assignment: CDR1 KGHSH and CDR2 LQKENI. CDR3 size: 13 residues. With 6 bases removed from V and 8 bases from J, the gap between germline ends came to 14 bases. In nucleotides, the CDR3 is TGTGCCAGCTCGCGGCAGGGGCGGGATGAGCAGTTCTTC. Protein sequence: CASSRQGRDEQFF.

At least ten counts were recorded for this clonotype. This chain joins TRBV5-1 and TRBJ1-1; the D is unclear. The CDR3 sequence is 12 residues long. Trimming stripped 0 bases from V and 5 bases from J, with 5 bases between. CDR1 is SGHRS and CDR2 is YFSETQ in the germline V gene. CDR3 sequence: CASSLDGTEAFF. DNA of the CDR3: TGCGCCAGCAGCTTGGACGGTACTGAAGCTTTCTTT.

A few counts support this clonotype. The genes are TRBV7-6 and TRBJ2-2, with 7 bases aligning to TRBD1. There are 14 residues in the CDR3. Germline CDR1 reads SGHVS; CDR2 reads FNYEAQ. J gave up 5 bases and V 4 bases, and 4 bases lay outside the gene matches. The CDR3 region is CASSYRQGTGELFF. DNA for the CDR3: TGTGCCAGCAGCTACAGACAGGGTACCGGGGAGCTGTTTTTT. The whole variable domain, filled in from reference TRBV7-6 and TRBJ2-2, reads GAGVSQSPRYKVTKRGQDVALRCDPISGHVSLYWYRQALGQGPEFLTYFNYEAQQDKSGLPNDRFSAERPEGSISTLTIQRTEQRDSAMYRCASSYRQGTGELFFGEGSRLTVL.

This clonotype was found a few times. The chain employs TRBV9 and TRBJ2-7, with TRBD1 matching over 12 bases. Germline V lookup: CDR1 SGDLS, CDR2 YYNGEE. Trimming at V came to 4 bases and at J to 0 bases, leaving 14 bases not matched to a gene. The CDR3 loop spans 19 amino acids. Written as DNA, the CDR3 is TGTGCCAGCAGCCCCAGGGGCGGGACAGGGGGCTCTAGCTCCTACGAGCAGTACTTC. This sequence encodes CASSPRGGTGGSSSYEQYF.

The CDR3 DNA reads TGTGCCAGTAGTATAGATCCCGGGTTTGTTGGAAACACCATATATTTT. Its translation is CASSIDPGFVGNTIYF. The genes are TRBV19 and TRBJ1-3; D remains ambiguous. Trimming left V 0 bases short and J 3 bases short, with 12 bases between. Germline values: CDR1 LNHDA, CDR2 SQIVND (reference sequence). This CDR3 spans 16 amino acids.

The V and J genes are TRBV2 and TRBJ1-4; D is ambiguous. V was clipped by 2 bases and J by 2 bases, with 15 bases between them. This CDR3 spans 17 amino acids. The germline CDR1 and CDR2 sequences are SNHLY and FYNNEI. The CDR3 loop reads CASSEWWELSTNEKLFF. As DNA, the CDR3 is TGTGCCAGCAGTGAATGGTGGGAGCTTTCGACTAATGAAAAACTGTTTTTT.

The chain has TRBV3-1 and TRBJ2-1, with D perhaps TRBD2 (7 bases). Germline V lookup: CDR1 LGHDT, CDR2 YNNKEL (reference sequence). The CDR3 contains 14 residues. V lost 9 bases and J 6 bases, leaving 18 bases between the germline ends. CDR3 nucleotide sequence: TGTGCCAGTGCGCCGGGGGGCTCGAGCAATGAGCAGTTCTTC. Translating gives CASAPGGSSNEQFF.

This clonotype has more than one count but fewer than ten. The chain couples TRBV6-6 to TRBJ1-5; the D gene is possibly TRBD1 (5 bases). CDR1 MNHNY and CDR2 SVGAGI come from the germline V gene (reference sequence). The CDR3 consists of 16 residues. Between the trimmed V and J ends, which lost 0 bases and 1 base, there was a span of 10 bases. The CDR3 DNA is TGTGCCAGCAGTTACTCCCCGGACACCAGCAATCAGCCCCAGCATTTT. Its translation: CASSYSPDTSNQPQHF.

The V and J genes are TRBV27 and TRBJ1-6; TRBD1 is a possible D gene (5 bases). Trimming took off 6 bases at V and 8 bases at J, with 14 bases between the two ends. CDR3 length equals 14 residues. Germline assignment: CDR1 MNHEY and CDR2 SMNVEV (reference sequence). The CDR3 spells CASSKGGAHSPLHF. The CDR3 DNA reads TGTGCCAGCAGCAAAGGAGGGGCCCATTCACCCCTCCACTTT.

The chain links TRBV6-1 to TRBJ2-7; perhaps TRBD2 as D (5 bases). V lost 8 bases to trimming and J lost 0 bases, with 8 bases between them. The germline V gene has CDR1 MNHNS and CDR2 SASEGT. This CDR3 spans 12 amino acids. Here the CDR3 DNA reads TGTGCCAGCTTCGGGGACTCCTACGAGCAGTACTTC. Translating gives CASFGDSYEQYF.